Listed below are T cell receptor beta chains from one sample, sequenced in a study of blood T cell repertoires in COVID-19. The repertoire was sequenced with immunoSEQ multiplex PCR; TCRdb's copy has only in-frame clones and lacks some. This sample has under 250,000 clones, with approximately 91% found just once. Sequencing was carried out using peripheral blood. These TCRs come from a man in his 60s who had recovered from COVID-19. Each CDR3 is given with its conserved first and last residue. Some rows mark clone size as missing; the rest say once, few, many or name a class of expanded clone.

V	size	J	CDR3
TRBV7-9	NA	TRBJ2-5	CASSLTGTVGTQYF
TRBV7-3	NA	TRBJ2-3	CASSLRAGVTDTQYF
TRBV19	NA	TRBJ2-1	CASSLQMGRAHEQFF
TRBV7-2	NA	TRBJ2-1	CASSLVADPYNEQFF
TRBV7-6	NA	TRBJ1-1	CASSLGPDRVGTEAFF
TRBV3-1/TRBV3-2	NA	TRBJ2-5	CASTLAGGPGTQYF
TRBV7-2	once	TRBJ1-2	CASSSYPYRGHGYTF
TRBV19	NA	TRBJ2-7	CATPGLAGDHSSYEQYF
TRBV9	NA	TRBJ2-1	CASSVRGSAEQFF
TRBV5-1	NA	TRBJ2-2	CASSLVAGGTGELFF
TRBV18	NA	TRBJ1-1	CASSGETDRANTEAFF
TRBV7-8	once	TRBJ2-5	CASSAGLAGTQYF
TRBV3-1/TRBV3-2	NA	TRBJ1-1	CASSHPLNTEAFF
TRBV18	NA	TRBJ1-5	CASSHPGTGNQPQHF
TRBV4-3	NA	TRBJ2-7	CASSQERQGSREQYF
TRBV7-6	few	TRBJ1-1	CASSLASGVNTEAFF
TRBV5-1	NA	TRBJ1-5	CASSPAGTGQPQHF
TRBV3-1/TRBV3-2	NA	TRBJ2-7	CASSHRDRAYEQYF
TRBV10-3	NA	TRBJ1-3	CAISEVAGTGNTIYF
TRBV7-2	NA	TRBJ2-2	CASSRGTRRGTGELFF
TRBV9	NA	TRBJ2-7	CASSPPSYRGSYEQYF
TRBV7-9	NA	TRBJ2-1	CASSPHRDYYNEQFF
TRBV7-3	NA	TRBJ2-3	CASSPGLLADTQYF
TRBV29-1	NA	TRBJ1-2	CSVARRNYGYTF
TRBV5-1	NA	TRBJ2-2	CASSLSSNTGELFF
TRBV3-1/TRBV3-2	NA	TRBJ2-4	CASSQELLAGILAKNIQYF
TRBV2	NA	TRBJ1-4	CATRQGEKLFF
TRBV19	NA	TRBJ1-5	CASSILGTGAIQPQHF
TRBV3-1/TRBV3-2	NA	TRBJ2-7	CASSPDRGGYEQYF
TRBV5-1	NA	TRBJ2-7	CASSPLAGGLSYEQYF
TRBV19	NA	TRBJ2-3	CASAPTSGRTDTQYF
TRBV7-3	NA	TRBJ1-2	CASSGPGDYGYTF
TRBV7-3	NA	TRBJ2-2	CASGTGYLAGELFF
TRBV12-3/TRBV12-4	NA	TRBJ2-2	CASFSTGELFF
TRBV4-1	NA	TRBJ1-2	CASSQGSRGGSRGRGYTF
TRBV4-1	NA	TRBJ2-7	CASSQASGTGRAYEQYF
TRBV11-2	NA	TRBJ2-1	CASSPGGAGGPSSYNEQFF
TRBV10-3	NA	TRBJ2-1	CAILGLADNEQFF
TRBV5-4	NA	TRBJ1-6	CASSRPGQGNSPLHF
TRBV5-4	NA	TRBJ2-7	CASSLTAGQTYEQYF
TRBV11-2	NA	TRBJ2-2	CASSPTSGRNTGELFF
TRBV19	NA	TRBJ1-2	CASSAGEIVGYTF
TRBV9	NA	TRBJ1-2	CASSPSPVNYGYTF
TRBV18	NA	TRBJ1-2	CASSPAPGQRMGGYTF
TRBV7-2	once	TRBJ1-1	CASSSGGGLNTEAFF
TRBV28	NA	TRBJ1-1	CASSSGGWNTEAFF
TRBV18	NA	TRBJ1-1	CASSPRGYNTEAFF
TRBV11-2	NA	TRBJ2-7	CASSLEQGPSYEQYF
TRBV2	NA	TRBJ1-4	CASKFSATNEKLFF
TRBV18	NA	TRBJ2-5	CASSRSGDEETQYF
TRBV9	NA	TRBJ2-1	CASSATRDEQFF
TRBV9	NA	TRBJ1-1	CASSASGQGDTEAFF
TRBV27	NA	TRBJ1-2	CASTKGQGASRSGYTF